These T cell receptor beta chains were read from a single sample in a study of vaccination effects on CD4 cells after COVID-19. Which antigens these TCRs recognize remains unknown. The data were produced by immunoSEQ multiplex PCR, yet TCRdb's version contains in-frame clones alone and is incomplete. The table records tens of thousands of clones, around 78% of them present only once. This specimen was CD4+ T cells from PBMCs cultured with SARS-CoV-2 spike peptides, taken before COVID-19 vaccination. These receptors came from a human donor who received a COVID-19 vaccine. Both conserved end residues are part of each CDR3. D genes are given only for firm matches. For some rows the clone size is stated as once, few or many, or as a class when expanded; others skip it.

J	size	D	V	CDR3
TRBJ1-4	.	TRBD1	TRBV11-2	CASSSIQGAHGEKLFF
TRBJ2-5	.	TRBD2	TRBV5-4	CASTLGGKQETQYF
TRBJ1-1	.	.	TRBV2	CASSPGGNTEAFF
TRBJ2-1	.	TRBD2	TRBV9	CASSVGLAGGGSYNEQFF
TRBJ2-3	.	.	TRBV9	CASSAPVGGTDTQYF
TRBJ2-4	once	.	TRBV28	CASNGPGGAKNIQYF
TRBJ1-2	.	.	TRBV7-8	CASSPGGGYGYTF
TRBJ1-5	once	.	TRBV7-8	CASSSDRTSNQPQHF
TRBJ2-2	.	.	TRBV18	CASSPGPNTGELFF
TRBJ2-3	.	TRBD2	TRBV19	CASSATSGWVADTQYF
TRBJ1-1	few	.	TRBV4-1	CASSQDLTGGGDTEAFF
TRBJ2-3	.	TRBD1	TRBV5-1	CASSRTGGGTDTQYF
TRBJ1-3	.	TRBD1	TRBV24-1	CATSDARTGGNTIYF
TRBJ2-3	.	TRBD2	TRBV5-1	CASSLAPSGDPTDTQYF
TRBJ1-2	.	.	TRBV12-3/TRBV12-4	CASSWAANYGYTF
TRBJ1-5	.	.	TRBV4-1	CASSQEPTGLSWKPQHF
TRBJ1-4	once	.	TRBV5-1	CASSPGRGQNEKLFF
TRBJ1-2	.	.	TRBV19	CASSMPVTAAPYGYTF
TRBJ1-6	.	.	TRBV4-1	CASSRTEDSPLHF
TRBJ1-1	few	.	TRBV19	CASSLRGVANTEAFF
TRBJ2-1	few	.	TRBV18	CASSPKRLEYNEQFF
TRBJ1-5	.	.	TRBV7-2	CASSLMGQVNQPQHF
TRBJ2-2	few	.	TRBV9	CASSQGTEINTGELFF
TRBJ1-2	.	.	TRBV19	CASSILQTSYGYTF
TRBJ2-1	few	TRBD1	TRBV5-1	CASSSPRTGGYNEQFF
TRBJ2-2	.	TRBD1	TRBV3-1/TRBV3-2	CASRRTGANTGELFF
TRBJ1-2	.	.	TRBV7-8	CASSFAPGGVEGYTF
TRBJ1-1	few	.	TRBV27	CASSLLPGNTEAFF
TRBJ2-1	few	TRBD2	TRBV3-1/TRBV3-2	CASTPWGGGAHNEQFF
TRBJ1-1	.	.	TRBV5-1	CASSFRGFETEAFF
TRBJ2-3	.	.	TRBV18	CASSRILTGEVDTQYF
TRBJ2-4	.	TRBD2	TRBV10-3	CAISESGGAKNIQYF
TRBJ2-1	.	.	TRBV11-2	CASSLVVGVSYNEQFF
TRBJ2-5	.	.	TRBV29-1	CSVPAIDRDQETQYF
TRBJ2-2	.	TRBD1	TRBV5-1	CASSADRGSTGELFF
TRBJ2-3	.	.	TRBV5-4	CASSLAGGGGSTDTQYF
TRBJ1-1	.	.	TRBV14	CASSQGHGMNTEAFF
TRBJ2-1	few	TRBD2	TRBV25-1	CASTRGGAGNEQFF
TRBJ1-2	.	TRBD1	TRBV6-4	CASGDRGGGYTF
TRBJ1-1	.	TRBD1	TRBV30	CAWTRGRDTEAFF
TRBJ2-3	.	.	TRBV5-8	CASPDLTGEDTQYF
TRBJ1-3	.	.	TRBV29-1	CSVDLDNSGNTIYF
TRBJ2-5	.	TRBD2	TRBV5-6	CASSTGLAGASQETQYF
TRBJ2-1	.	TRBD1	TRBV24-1	CATEELGQGYNEQFF
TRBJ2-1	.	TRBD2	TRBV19	CASSSMTSVSYNEQFF
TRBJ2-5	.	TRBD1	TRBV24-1	CATSDGDSETQYF
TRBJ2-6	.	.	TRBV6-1	CASSASWRAGGDSGANVLTF
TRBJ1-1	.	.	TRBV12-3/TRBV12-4	CASSSHGGAEAFF
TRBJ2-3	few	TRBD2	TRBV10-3	CAISESRGLAGTDTQYF
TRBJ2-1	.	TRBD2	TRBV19	CASSILAGGRYNEQFF